This T cell receptor (beta chain) was documented in a study of cytomegalovirus exposure and HLA in healthy donors. Germline CDR1 is LNHNV and CDR2 is YYDKDF (reference sequence). With 5 bases clipped from V and 1 base from J, the junction kept 15 bases outside the gene matches. The CDR3 contains 19 residues. This clone was seen just once. The donors were in the roughly 130-subject validation cohort; that cohort was separate from the roughly 700-subject first cohort. Measured with immunoSEQ multiplex PCR; TCRdb has only the in-frame clones, and not every one. The table includes about 150,000 clones, 94% detected once.

This TCR was sampled from a man aged 18 to 30 in good health and CMV-seropositive. The sequencing sample was made of PBMCs. The chain couples TRBV15 to TRBJ2-1; the match to TRBD2 covers 9 bases. CDR3 in amino acids: CATSLSGFSGSGSYNEQFF. Here the CDR3 DNA reads TGTGCCACCAGCTTATCAGGTTTTAGCGGGAGCGGATCCTACAATGAGCAGTTCTTC.